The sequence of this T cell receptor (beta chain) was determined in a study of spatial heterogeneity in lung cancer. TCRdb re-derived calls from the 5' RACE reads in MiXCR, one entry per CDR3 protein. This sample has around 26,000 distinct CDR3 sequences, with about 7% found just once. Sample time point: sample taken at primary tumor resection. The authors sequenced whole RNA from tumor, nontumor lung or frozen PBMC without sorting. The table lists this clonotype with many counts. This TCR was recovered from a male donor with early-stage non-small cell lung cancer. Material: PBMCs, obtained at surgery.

The CDR3 DNA follows: TGCGCCAGCAGAGCAGGGGCGATGAACACTGAAGCTTTCTTT. Translation gives CASRAGAMNTEAFF. The chain is built from TRBV10-2 and TRBJ1-1, with D maybe TRBD1 (6 bases). This CDR3 has 14 residues. Trimming took off 6 bases at V and 0 bases at J, with 11 bases between the two ends. Germline V gives CDR1 WSHSY, CDR2 SAAADI.